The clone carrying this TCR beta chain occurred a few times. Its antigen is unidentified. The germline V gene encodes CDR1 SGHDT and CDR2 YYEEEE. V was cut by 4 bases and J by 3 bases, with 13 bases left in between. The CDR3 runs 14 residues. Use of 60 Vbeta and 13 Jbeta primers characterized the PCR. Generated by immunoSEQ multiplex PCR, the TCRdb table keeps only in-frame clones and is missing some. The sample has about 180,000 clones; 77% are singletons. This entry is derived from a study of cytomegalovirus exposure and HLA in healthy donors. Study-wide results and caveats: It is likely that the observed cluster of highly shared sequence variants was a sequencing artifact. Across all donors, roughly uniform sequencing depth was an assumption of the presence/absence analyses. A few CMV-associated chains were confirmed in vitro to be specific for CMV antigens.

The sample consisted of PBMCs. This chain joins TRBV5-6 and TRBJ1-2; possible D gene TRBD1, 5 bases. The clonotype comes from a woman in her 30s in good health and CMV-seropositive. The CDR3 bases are TGTGCCAGCAGCCCTCAGGGCCGGGACTATGGCTACACCTTC. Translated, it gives CASSPQGRDYGYTF.